The TCR beta chain described here comes from a study of blood T cell repertoires in COVID-19. The method was immunoSEQ multiplex PCR; TCRdb's version includes in-frame clones alone and lacks a portion of them. This table holds more than 300,000 clones, 85% to 90% found once. Trimming left V 3 bases short and J 7 bases short, with 10 bases between. CDR3 size: 14 residues. Germline assignment: CDR1 LNHDA and CDR2 SQIVND (reference sequence). The chain couples TRBV19 to TRBJ1-6; possible D gene TRBD1, 5 bases. This receptor was obtained from a woman aged 25-40 years with COVID-19, enrolled during active disease. Material: peripheral blood. The CDR3 region has the DNA TGTGCCAGTAGTATCGGGGGAGTGAATTCACCCCTCCACTTT. Residues: CASSIGGVNSPLHF.